Below are 5 T cell receptor beta chains sequenced from a single sample in a study of blood T cell repertoires in COVID-19. Sequenced by immunoSEQ multiplex PCR; TCRdb stores in-frame clones only, minus some. Of about 120,000 clones in the sample, nearly 90% were seen once. Sequenced: peripheral blood. Receptors were obtained from an older woman with COVID-19, enrolled during active disease.

This rearrangement joins TRBV6-5 to TRBJ1-2; D not resolved. The CDR3 extends over 14 amino acids. The ends were cut back, 7 bases at V and 4 bases at J, with 16 bases in the middle. The germline V gene encodes CDR1 MNHEY and CDR2 SVGAGI. CDR3 DNA sequence: TGTGCCAGCACCTACTCGGGGAGGAGCTATGGCTACACCTTC. It translates to CASTYSGRSYGYTF.

The rearrangement joins TRBV6-5 to TRBJ1-2; 7 positions agree with TRBD1. The CDR3 totals 12 residues. Looked up from germline, CDR1 is MNHEY and CDR2 is SVGAGI. The V segment lost 7 bases and the J segment 7 bases; nucleotides outside the gene matches: 6. The CDR3 DNA is TGTGCCAGCACCGACAGGGTGAGTGGCTACACCTTC. Translation: CASTDRVSGYTF.

V and J are TRBV29-1 and TRBJ2-7, with TRBD1 matching 8 bases. In germline, CDR1 is SQVTM, CDR2 ANQGSEA. The CDR3 is made up of 14 amino acids. V was clipped by 1 base and J by 1 base; unmatched bases: 3. Here the CDR3 reads CSVEAGGGSYEQYF. CDR3 nucleotides: TGCAGCGTTGAAGCAGGGGGCGGGTCCTACGAGCAGTACTTC.

This clone was counted between two and nine times. V is TRBV3-1 (or the pseudogene TRBV3-2) and J is TRBJ2-5; 10 nucleotides agree with TRBD2. The ends lost 0 bases at V and 6 bases at J; junction bases unmatched: 16. This CDR3 comprises 19 residues. The germline V gene encodes CDR1 LGHDT and CDR2 YNNKEL (reference sequence). This CDR3 reads CASSQDRASGGPLSKTQYF. In nucleotides, the CDR3 is TGTGCCAGCAGCCAAGATCGGGCTAGCGGGGGCCCTCTCTCGAAGACCCAGTACTTC.

The CDR3 DNA is TGCGCCAGCAGAGCAACAGGGGCCCAAGGAGGCTACACCTTC. Protein: CASRATGAQGGYTF. This chain uses TRBV10-2 with TRBJ1-2, with 7 positions matching TRBD1. V trimming: 6 bases; J trimming: 8 bases; junction bases outside the gene matches: 12. Germline V gene sequence: CDR1 WSHSY, CDR2 SAAADI. This CDR3 has 14 amino acids.